This section outlines one T cell receptor (beta chain) sequence together with its context. The V and J ends lost 5 bases and 2 bases respectively, with 18 bases between them. The CDR3 contains 16 residues. The germline CDR1 and CDR2 sequences are KGHDR and SFDVKD. Per the authors' pipeline: For nucleated cells, counts were estimated from reference gene primer amplification. Produced via immunoSEQ multiplex PCR; TCRdb's table is partial and in-frame only. That table is the source of V, J and clone size, and D and trimming were worked out from the DNA. This table has approximately 150,000 clones, roughly 84% appearing once. This sample was taken from a study of blood T cell repertoires in COVID-19. As for the study in general: PBMCs, B-cell-depleted T cells, or T cells provided the cDNA or gDNA that made up the material.

The origin of this receptor is a man aged 25-45 years with COVID-19, enrolled during active disease. The sequenced material came from peripheral blood. The rearrangement uses TRBV24-1 and TRBJ2-7, with D possibly being TRBD2 (5 bases). The CDR3 nucleotides read TGTGCCACCAGTGGGCGTGGTACTCTCGGGACCTACGAGCAGTACTTC. Its protein is CATSGRGTLGTYEQYF.